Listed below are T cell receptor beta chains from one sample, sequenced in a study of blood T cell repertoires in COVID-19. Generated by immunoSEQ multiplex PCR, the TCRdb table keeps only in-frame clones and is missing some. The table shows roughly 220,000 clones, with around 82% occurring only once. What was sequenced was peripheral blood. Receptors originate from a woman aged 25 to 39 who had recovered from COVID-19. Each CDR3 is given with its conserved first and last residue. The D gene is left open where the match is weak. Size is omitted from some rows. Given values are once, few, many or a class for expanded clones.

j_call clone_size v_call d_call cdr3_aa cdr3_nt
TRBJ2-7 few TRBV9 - CASSVEQQSGQYF TGTGCCAGCAGCGTAGAGCAGCAGTCGGGGCAGTACTTC
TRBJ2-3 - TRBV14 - CASSQEGGTDTQYF TGTGCCAGCAGCCAGGAGGGTGGCACAGATACGCAGTATTTT
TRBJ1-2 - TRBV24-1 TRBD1 CATSEDRGDLNYGYTF TGTGCCACCAGTGAGGACAGGGGAGACCTCAACTATGGCTACACCTTC
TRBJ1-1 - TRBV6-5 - CASTLMGTAFF TGTGCCAGCACACTAATGGGTACAGCTTTCTTT
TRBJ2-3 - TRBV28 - CASLDRSSTDTQYF TGTGCCAGTCTAGACAGATCTAGCACAGATACGCAGTATTTT
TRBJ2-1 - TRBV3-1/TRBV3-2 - CASSQDTTLYNEQFF TGTGCCAGCAGCCAAGACACTACACTGTACAATGAGCAGTTCTTC
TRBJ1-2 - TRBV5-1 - CASSPTGLANYGYTF TGCGCCAGCAGCCCTACAGGATTGGCTAACTATGGCTACACCTTC
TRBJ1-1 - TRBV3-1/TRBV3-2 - CASSRQDTEAFF TGTGCCAGCAGCCGACAGGACACTGAAGCTTTCTTT
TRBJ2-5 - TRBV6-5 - CASSSPGGETQYF TGTGCCAGCAGTTCTCCAGGAGGGGAGACCCAGTACTTC
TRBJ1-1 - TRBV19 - CASSIMRGRNTEAFF TGTGCCAGTAGTATAATGCGGGGGAGGAACACTGAAGCTTTCTTT
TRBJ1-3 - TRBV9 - CASSAWTASGNTIYF TGTGCCAGCAGCGCCTGGACAGCCTCTGGAAACACCATATATTTT
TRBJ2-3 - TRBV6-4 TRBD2 CASSEGLAGRWTDTQYF TGTGCCAGCAGTGAAGGACTAGCGGGAAGGTGGACAGATACGCAGTATTTT
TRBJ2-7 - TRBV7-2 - CASSLKGSSSYEQYF TGTGCCAGCAGCCTCAAGGGGTCTAGCTCCTACGAGCAGTACTTC
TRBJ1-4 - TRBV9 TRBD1 CASSVGQGATNEKLFF TGTGCCAGCAGCGTAGGACAGGGGGCAACTAATGAAAAACTGTTTTTT
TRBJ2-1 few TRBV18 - CASSPYGSSYNEQFF TGTGCCAGCTCCCCTTACGGGAGCTCCTACAATGAGCAGTTCTTC
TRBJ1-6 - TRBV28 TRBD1 CASSRQGDSPLHF TGTGCCAGCAGTCGACAGGGAGACTCACCCCTCCACTTT
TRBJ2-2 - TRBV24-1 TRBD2 CATSDLTRTSGNTGELFF TGTGCCACCAGTGACCTTACTCGGACTAGCGGAAACACCGGGGAGCTGTTTTTT
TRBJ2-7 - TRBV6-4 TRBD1 CASSDSRTGYCYEQYF TGTGCCAGCAGTGACTCGCGGACAGGTTATTGCTACGAGCAGTACTTC
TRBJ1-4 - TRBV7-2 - CASSPRLGAPKLFF TGTGCCAGCAGCCCCCGTCTAGGGGCGCCGAAACTGTTTTTT
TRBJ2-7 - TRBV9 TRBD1 CASSAGDRGFYEQYF TGTGCCAGCAGCGCCGGGGACAGGGGATTCTACGAGCAGTACTTC
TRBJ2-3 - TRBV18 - CASSLVASGNKADTQYF TGTGCCAGCTCACTCGTAGCATCGGGGAACAAGGCAGATACGCAGTATTTT
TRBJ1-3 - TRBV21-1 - CASSKAPGGRSGNTIYF TGTGCCAGCAGCAAAGCCCCCGGGGGGCGATCTGGAAACACCATATATTTT
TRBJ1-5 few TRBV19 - CASSISIAGGNQPQHF TGTGCCAGTAGTATAAGTATTGCGGGTGGCAATCAGCCCCAGCATTTT
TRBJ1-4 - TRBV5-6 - CASSLGHTTTNEKLFF TGTGCCAGCAGCCTGGGGCACACGACAACTAATGAAAAACTGTTTTTT
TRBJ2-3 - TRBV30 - CAWSDYGLTDTQYF TGTGCCTGGAGTGACTATGGACTCACAGATACGCAGTATTTT
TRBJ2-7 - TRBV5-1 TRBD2 CASSHDRGTSGDHSYEQYF TGCGCCAGCAGCCACGACAGGGGGACTAGCGGGGACCACTCCTACGAGCAGTACTTC
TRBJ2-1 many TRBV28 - CASRPPAGYNEQFF TGTGCCAGCAGGCCACCGGCGGGTTACAATGAGCAGTTCTTC
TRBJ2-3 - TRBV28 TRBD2 CASQRGPSTDTQYF TGTGCCAGTCAGCGGGGCCCTAGCACAGATACGCAGTATTTT
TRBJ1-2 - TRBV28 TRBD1 CASTSPGQGMSGYTF TGTGCCAGCACCAGCCCGGGACAGGGGATGAGTGGCTACACCTTC
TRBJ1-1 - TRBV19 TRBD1 CASSNRGPHVPNTEAFF TGTGCCAGTAGTAACAGGGGGCCCCATGTACCGAACACTGAAGCTTTCTTT
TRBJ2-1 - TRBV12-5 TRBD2 CASGLVTSGAFNEQFF TGTGCTAGTGGTTTGGTAACTAGCGGGGCCTTTAATGAGCAGTTCTTC
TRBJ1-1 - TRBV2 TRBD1 CASSTGAGNTEAFF TGTGCCAGCAGTACAGGGGCGGGGAACACTGAAGCTTTCTTT
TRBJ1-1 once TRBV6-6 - CASSAQGNTEAFF TGTGCCAGCAGTGCCCAGGGGAACACTGAAGCTTTCTTT
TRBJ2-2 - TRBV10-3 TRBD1 CATDFRGSGELFF TGTGCCACTGACTTCAGGGGGTCAGGGGAGCTGTTTTTT
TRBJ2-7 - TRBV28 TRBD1 CASRTGGYEQYF TGTGCCAGCCGGACAGGGGGCTACGAGCAGTACTTC
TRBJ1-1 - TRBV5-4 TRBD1 CASRTRDRGETEAFF TGTGCCAGCAGGACCCGGGACAGGGGAGAGACTGAAGCTTTCTTT
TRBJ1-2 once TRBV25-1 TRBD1 CASSEFGTGNYGYTF TGTGCCAGCAGTGAATTTGGGACAGGGAACTATGGCTACACCTTC
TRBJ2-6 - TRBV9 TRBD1 CASSADRVAGANVLTF TGTGCCAGCAGCGCGGACAGGGTTGCCGGGGCCAACGTCCTGACTTTC
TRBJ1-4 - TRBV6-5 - CATATGPDEKLFF TGTGCCACCGCCACAGGGCCAGATGAAAAACTGTTTTTT
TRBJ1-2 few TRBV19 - CASSIGRRYGYTF TGTGCCAGTAGTATCGGCAGGAGGTATGGCTACACCTTC